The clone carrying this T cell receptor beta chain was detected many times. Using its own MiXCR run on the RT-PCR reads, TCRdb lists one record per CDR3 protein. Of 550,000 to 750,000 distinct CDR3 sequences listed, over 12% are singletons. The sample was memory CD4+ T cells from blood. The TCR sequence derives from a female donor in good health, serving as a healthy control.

The CDR3 region is CSARLARGEQYF. The CDR3 nucleotides are TGCAGTGCTAGACTAGCGAGGGGGGAGCAGTACTTC. The V call is TRBV20-1, the J call TRBJ2-7, with D perhaps being TRBD1 or TRBD2 (6 bases each). The V gene's germline CDR1 is DFQATT and CDR2 SNEGSKA (reference sequence). Trimming pared 2 bases from V and 7 bases from J, leaving 12 bases between. The CDR3 covers 12 residues.